Below, 19 T cell receptor beta chains from the same sample are listed, as sequenced in a study of CD8 T cells in Susac syndrome. RNA in amounts of roughly 0.5 to 1 ug was reverse transcribed with random hexamers. MiXCR, run by TCRdb on the immunoSEQ multiplex PCR reads, gives a single entry per CDR3 protein. The profile shows some 400,000 distinct CDR3 sequences, more than 80% of them singletons. The sequenced sample consisted of CD8+ T cells from PBMCs. The receptors shown here come from a human donor with multiple sclerosis.

The chain couples TRBV28 to TRBJ2-1; 14 bases are a match to TRBD2. Germline trimming cut 7 bases from V and 4 bases from J; bases unmatched to any gene: 6. CDR1 and CDR2 (germline): MDHEN, SYDVKM. The length of the CDR3 is 16 residues. The CDR3 coding sequence is TGTGCCAGCACCGGACTAGCGGGAGGTGTATACAATGAGCAGTTCTTC. Translation: CASTGLAGGVYNEQFF.

CDR3 DNA: TGCAGTGCTAGACTTGGGGCGGGAGATACCGATGAGCAGTTCTTC. It translates to CSARLGAGDTDEQFF. This chain uses TRBV20-1 with TRBJ2-1; 7 positions match TRBD2. Germline CDR1 is DFQATT and CDR2 is SNEGSKA (reference sequence). V lost 2 bases, J lost 8 bases, and 12 bases stayed unmatched. This CDR3 has 15 amino acids.

V and J are TRBV28 and TRBJ2-1; 9 nucleotides align to TRBD2. The CDR3 extends over 15 amino acids. Germline loops: CDR1 MDHEN, CDR2 SYDVKM. V lost 4 bases and J lost 9; bases outside the gene matches: 10. The CDR3 loop is CASSSLEREEFEQFF. CDR3 in DNA: TGTGCCAGCAGTTCCTTGGAGCGGGAGGAGTTTGAGCAGTTCTTC.

The chain employs TRBV5-4 and TRBJ2-7; TRBD2 matches at 8 bases. The V and J ends lost 0 bases and 7 bases, in that order; junction bases with no gene match: 12. Germline V gene sequence: CDR1 SGHNT, CDR2 YYREEE (reference sequence). The CDR3 has 16 amino acids. This chain's CDR3 is CASSLVGLGASSEQYF. In DNA, the CDR3 is TGTGCCAGCAGCTTGGTGGGACTAGGCGCCTCTAGTGAGCAGTACTTC.

The chain joins TRBV2 to TRBJ1-1; TRBD1 is a possible D gene (5 bases). The ends were cut back, 2 bases at V and 4 bases at J, with 11 bases in the middle. The CDR3 contains 14 residues. Per germline, CDR1 SNHLY and CDR2 FYNNEI. This chain's CDR3 is CASSEYRRGTEAFF. CDR3 DNA: TGTGCCAGCAGTGAATACAGGAGGGGCACTGAAGCTTTCTTT.

The chain combines TRBV15 with TRBJ2-7; 9 bases align to TRBD2. The germline V gene encodes CDR1 LNHNV and CDR2 YYDKDF (reference sequence). With V trimmed by 3 bases and J by 7 bases, 7 bases remained unmatched. The CDR3 length is 14 residues. The CDR3 DNA is TGTGCCACCAGCAGCGCCGGGACTAGCCCTGAGCAGTACTTC. This codes for CATSSAGTSPEQYF.

This clonotype was observed a single time. This sequence joins TRBV12-3 or TRBV12-4 and TRBJ1-5; maybe TRBD1 (6 bases). V was pared by 5 bases and J by 4 bases, with 9 bases between. The CDR3 has 13 amino acids. Here the CDR3 reads CASSDTGNQPQHF. In nucleotides, the CDR3 is TGTGCCAGCAGTGATACAGGGAATCAGCCCCAGCATTTT.

The gene calls are TRBV3-1 and TRBJ1-4, with D possibly matching TRBD1 (6 bases). The germline gives CDR1 LGHDT, CDR2 YNNKEL (reference sequence). The V end lost 6 bases, the J end lost 5 bases, and 22 bases lay between the germline ends. This CDR3 region has 17 residues. In DNA form, the CDR3 reads TGTGCCAGCAGTCAGGGGACGGGCTCTGGCTGGAATGAAAAACTGTTTTTT. This translates into CASSQGTGSGWNEKLFF.

The genes are TRBV7-8 and TRBJ2-5; no reliable D call. Germline-derived CDR1 and CDR2 are SGHVS and FQNEAQ. Trimming removed 2 bases at V and 5 bases at J, with 24 bases between. The CDR3 has 18 residues. For the CDR3, the DNA is TGTGCCAGCAGCTTATTCTCGGGCCGGGCCCCAAGGGCGGAGACCCAGTACTTC. This sequence encodes CASSLFSGRAPRAETQYF.

The J gene is TRBJ1-3, the V gene TRBV20-1; D is ambiguous. Trimming left V 5 bases short and J 6 bases short, with 17 bases between. This CDR3 spans 14 amino acids. Germline V CDR1 and CDR2: DFQATT, SNEGSKA (reference sequence). The CDR3 protein is CSALHLAAENTIYF. The CDR3 DNA follows: TGCAGTGCTTTACACTTAGCAGCTGAAAACACCATATATTTT.

The chain recombines TRBV27 with TRBJ2-7; no definite D call. Germline V gives CDR1 MNHEY, CDR2 SMNVEV (reference sequence). CDR3 length equals 13 residues. V lost 2 bases and J 4 bases, leaving 9 bases between the germline ends. The CDR3 DNA sequence: TGTGCCAGCAGTTTAACGGCAGGATACGAGCAGTACTTC. Its translation: CASSLTAGYEQYF.

This clonotype was detected once. The chain has TRBV7-6 and TRBJ2-2; 8 bases are shared with TRBD1. The CDR3 extends over 16 amino acids. Losses at the gene ends were 4 bases for V and 1 base for J; bases not matched to a gene: 5. Germline V lookup: CDR1 SGHVS, CDR2 FNYEAQ. CDR3 coding DNA: TGTGCCAGCAGCTCCACCGACAGGGGGAACACCGGGGAGCTGTTTTTT. Its translation is CASSSTDRGNTGELFF.

The chain carries TRBV28 and TRBJ2-7, with 10 bases aligning to TRBD2. Germline CDR1 is MDHEN and CDR2 is SYDVKM. The CDR3 totals 16 residues. V lost 2 bases and J lost 0; bases outside the gene matches: 4. This CDR3 is CASSLTSGISSYEQYF. As DNA, the CDR3 is TGTGCCAGCAGTTTAACTAGCGGGATTAGCTCCTACGAGCAGTACTTC.

J is TRBJ2-5 and V is TRBV7-9; unclear D gene. This CDR3 has 14 amino acids. With 5 bases removed from V and 3 bases from J, the gap between germline ends came to 13 bases. The germline gives CDR1 SEHNR, CDR2 FQNEAQ (reference sequence). The CDR3 here is CASSTPGSEETQYF. As DNA, the CDR3 is TGTGCCAGCAGCACTCCAGGCAGCGAAGAGACCCAGTACTTC.

A single count supports this clonotype. This chain joins TRBV5-1 and TRBJ2-3, with 15 bases fitting TRBD2. This CDR3 has 18 amino acids. V shed 4 bases, J shed 0 bases, and the junction held 6 bases outside the gene matches. Germline-derived CDR1 and CDR2 are SGHRS and YFSETQ. The CDR3 region has the DNA TGCGCCAGCAGCGATGGACTAGCGGGAGGGCCCAGCACAGATACGCAGTATTTT. Translated, it gives CASSDGLAGGPSTDTQYF.

The chain recombines TRBV6-5 with TRBJ1-3; unclear D gene. This CDR3 is built from 15 residues. V was shortened by 2 bases and J by 4 bases, with 12 bases between the two germline ends. The germline gives CDR1 MNHEY, CDR2 SVGAGI. The CDR3, as DNA: TGTGCCAGCAGTTACGAGGGAACGGCCGGAAACACCATATATTTT. As protein: CASSYEGTAGNTIYF.

The rearrangement joins TRBV4-1 to TRBJ1-2; D is unresolved. Germline lookup yields CDR1 MGHRA and CDR2 YSYEKL. The germline V and J ends were trimmed by 3 bases and 8 bases, with 16 bases remaining between them. The CDR3 runs to 14 residues. This CDR3 reads CASSQGIRKSGYTF. The CDR3 DNA follows: TGCGCCAGCAGCCAGGGGATCAGGAAGTCAGGCTACACCTTC.

The V call is TRBV3-1, the J call TRBJ2-1, with TRBD2 identical over 12 bases. Trimming cost V 2 bases and J 3 bases; bases outside gene matches: 8. The CDR3 is 18 residues long. Germline loops: CDR1 LGHDT, CDR2 YNNKEL (reference sequence). The CDR3 spells CASSQFPLAGGVYNEQFF. The CDR3 DNA sequence: TGTGCCAGCAGCCAATTCCCGCTAGCGGGGGGGGTCTACAATGAGCAGTTCTTC.

CDR3 sequence (DNA): TGTGCCAGCAGCCCAAGTGTGCAGCCTAACTATGGCTACACCTTC. Encoded protein: CASSPSVQPNYGYTF. J is TRBJ1-2 and V is TRBV4-2; D remains unclear. The CDR3 extends over 15 amino acids. Per germline, CDR1 LGHNA and CDR2 YNFKEQ. V gave up 4 bases and J gave up 0 bases, with 12 bases separating them.